Ten or more counts support the clone carrying this T cell receptor beta chain. Its target is unknown. There are 14 residues in the CDR3. Between the trimmed V and J ends, which lost 5 bases and 0 bases, there was a span of 8 bases. Per germline, CDR1 SEHNR and CDR2 FQNEAQ (reference sequence). The source of the sample is a study of T cell repertoires in cytomegalovirus infection. The wider study: An indication of both CMV infection and matching HLA type came from public TCR beta signatures.

Findings and limits, study-wide: Within the response measured ex vivo, HLA-C-restricted CMV-specific TCR beta clonotypes were dominant. Accumulated public TCR beta family frequency recognized individuals carrying CMV together with the relevant HLA.

From the reads, TCRdb called clonotypes with MiXCR, one entry per CDR3 protein. Altogether 650,000 to 900,000 distinct CDR3 sequences are present, just under 30% being singletons, with the ten largest covering about an eighth. The material sequenced was cultured CD8+ T cells from PBMCs, taken from culture after CMV antigen stimulation. The V gene is TRBV7-9, the J gene TRBJ1-3; D ambiguous. The sequence was obtained from a human donor in good health (CMV status not recorded). Some clones in this sample may be carry-over from other donors' samples. CDR3 amino acids: CASSLGNSGNTIYF. The CDR3 DNA reads TGTGCCAGCAGCCTGGGGAACTCTGGAAACACCATATATTTT. Full variable domain (rest looked up from reference TRBV7-9 and TRBJ1-3): DTGVSQNPRHKITKRGQNVTFRCDPISEHNRLYWYRQTLGQGPEFLTYFQNEAQLEKSRLLSDRFSAERPKGSFSTLEIQRTEQGDSAMYLCASSLGNSGNTIYFGEGSWLTVV.